A single sample gave rise to the 27 T cell receptor beta chains below, sequenced in a study of beta chain features in type 1 diabetes. cDNA synthesis used the whole RNA isolate, giving expressed TCRB sequences. Sequencing was performed with immunoSEQ multiplex PCR; in TCRdb, only in-frame clones are kept and a portion is missing. The table includes 850,000 to 900,000 clones, 17% detected once. The sample consisted of naive CD4+ T cells from blood. The receptor source for this set is a woman under 30 in good health.

The chain combines TRBV27 with TRBJ1-5; a possible D gene is TRBD1 (6 bases). Germline V CDR1 and CDR2: MNHEY, SMNVEV (reference sequence). The CDR3 extends over 16 amino acids. V lost 3 bases to trimming and J lost 1 base, with 13 bases between them. CDR3 DNA: TGTGCCAGCAGTTTTCCGGGGGGCGCGAGCAATCAGCCCCAGCATTTT. Translated, it gives CASSFPGGASNQPQHF.

The chain joins TRBV9 to TRBJ2-2, with D unclear. The length of the CDR3 is 14 residues. Germline lookup yields CDR1 SGDLS and CDR2 YYNGEE. Trimming removed 0 bases at V and 5 bases at J, with 8 bases between. The CDR3 here is CASSVASVTGELFF. CDR3 DNA sequence: TGTGCCAGCAGCGTAGCCTCAGTGACCGGGGAGCTGTTTTTT.

V usage is TRBV7-2 and J usage is TRBJ2-5; possibly TRBD2 for D (5 bases). The CDR3 sequence is 11 residues long. The germline CDR1 and CDR2 sequences are SGHTA and FQGNSA. The V end was cut by 5 bases, the J end by 7 bases, with 8 bases between. The CDR3 loop reads CASSPRGTQYF. The CDR3 coding sequence is TGTGCCAGCAGCCCCCGGGGGACCCAGTACTTC. The full variable domain, rest sourced from reference TRBV7-2 and TRBJ2-5, is GAGVSQSPSNKVTEKGKDVELRCDPISGHTALYWYRQSLGQGLEFLIYFQGNSAPDKSGLPSDRFSAERTGGSVSTLTIQRTQQEDSAVYLCASSPRGTQYFGPGTRLLVL.

This clone was counted only a few times. The chain links TRBV9 to TRBJ2-7, with TRBD2 matching over 11 bases. Germline V lookup: CDR1 SGDLS, CDR2 YYNGEE. The V gene end was trimmed by 0 bases and the J gene end by 0 bases; junction bases not matched to a gene: 5. The CDR3 has 17 residues. This CDR3 reads CASSVGLAGTSSYEQYF. The CDR3 bases are TGTGCCAGCAGCGTAGGACTAGCGGGGACGAGCTCCTACGAGCAGTACTTC.

The J gene is TRBJ2-3, the V gene TRBV25-1; D is undetermined. This CDR3 has 15 amino acids. From germline, CDR1 is MGHDK and CDR2 SYGVNS. The ends were cut back, 4 bases at V and 0 bases at J, with 11 bases in the middle. CDR3 amino acids: CASSADKTSTDTQYF. The CDR3 nucleotides read TGTGCCAGCAGTGCCGACAAGACTAGCACAGATACGCAGTATTTT.

This clone is a singleton in its sample. The chain links TRBV19 to TRBJ2-1; TRBD2 might be the D (5 bases). Trimming stripped 3 bases from V and 3 bases from J, with 9 bases between. The length of the CDR3 is 14 residues. Per germline, CDR1 LNHDA and CDR2 SQIVND (reference sequence). The chain's CDR3 is CASSIVANYNEQFF. DNA for the CDR3: TGTGCCAGTAGTATCGTAGCGAACTACAATGAGCAGTTCTTC.

Note on this clone: Other DNA sequences from this sample encode an identical CDR3 as well. The CDR3 is CSARSSETQYF. The CDR3 nucleotides are TGCAGTGCTAGATCTTCGGAGACCCAGTACTTC. V and J are TRBV20-1 and TRBJ2-5; D is undetermined. CDR3 length equals 11 residues. The germline gives CDR1 DFQATT, CDR2 SNEGSKA (reference sequence). Trimming removed 2 bases at V and 5 bases at J, with 6 bases between.

The V and J genes are TRBV5-8 and TRBJ1-5, with 7 bases matching TRBD1. Germline V CDR1 and CDR2: SGHTS, YDEGEE. The CDR3 runs 14 residues. V shed 4 bases and J 4 bases; nucleotides not matched to a gene: 5. DNA for the CDR3: TGTGCCAGCAGCCCTGGGACAGTTAATCAGCCCCAGCATTTT. It yields the protein CASSPGTVNQPQHF. Supplemented by reference TRBV5-8 and TRBJ1-5, the full variable domain reads EAGVTQSPTHLIKTRGQQATLRCSPISGHTSVYWYQQALGLGLQFLLWYDEGEERNRGNFPPRFSGRQFPNYSSELNVNALELEDSALYLCASSPGTVNQPQHFGDGTRLSIL.

This clone has a handful of counts. The CDR3 coding sequence is TGTGCCAGCAGCGTAGAACTAGCGGTGAACACCGGGGAGCTGTTTTTT. Translating it yields CASSVELAVNTGELFF. V gene TRBV9 combines with J gene TRBJ2-2, with 8 nucleotides matching TRBD2. The CDR3 is 16 residues long. Germline V CDR1 and CDR2: SGDLS, YYNGEE. V was clipped by 0 bases and J by 1 base; unmatched bases: 2.

The chain uses TRBV21-1 and TRBJ1-4; the table names TRBD1, a call not compared with the DNA. TRBV21-1 is noted as a pseudogene. The CDR3 has 16 residues. This chain's CDR3 is CASSKPPDSQREKLFF. The CDR3 nucleotides read TGTGCCAGCAGTAAACCCCCAGACAGCCAAAGGGAAAAACTGTTTTTT.

The J gene is TRBJ2-4, the V gene TRBV6-1; 8 bases line up with TRBD1. The germline V gene encodes CDR1 MNHNS and CDR2 SASEGT. The ends lost 4 bases at V and 0 bases at J; junction bases unmatched: 8. The CDR3 is 17 amino acids. The CDR3 DNA is TGTGCCAGCAGTGGACGACAGGGGACGATAGCCAAAAACATTCAGTACTTC. Its translation: CASSGRQGTIAKNIQYF.

The chain combines TRBV9 with TRBJ2-5, with D perhaps matching TRBD2 (5 bases). The CDR3 length is 14 residues. The V gene lost 4 bases and the J gene lost 7 bases, with 17 bases spanning the gap. CDR1 and CDR2 from the germline V gene are SGDLS and YYNGEE. The CDR3 nucleotides read TGTGCCAGCAGCCCAAAAGGCCTGGGGAGGACCCAGTACTTC. Translated, it gives CASSPKGLGRTQYF.

The chain has TRBV7-2 and TRBJ2-2; tentative D call: TRBD2 (6 bases). The V end was cut by 3 bases, the J end by 5 bases, with 16 bases between. Germline V gene data show CDR1 as SGHTA and CDR2 as FQGNSA. The CDR3 is made up of 16 amino acids. For the CDR3, the DNA is TGTGCCAGCAGCTTCACGGGGACTGCGGAAACCGGGGAGCTGTTTTTT. Protein product: CASSFTGTAETGELFF. Filled out from reference TRBV7-2 and TRBJ2-2, the complete variable domain reads GAGVSQSPSNKVTEKGKDVELRCDPISGHTALYWYRQSLGQGLEFLIYFQGNSAPDKSGLPSDRFSAERTGGSVSTLTIQRTQQEDSAVYLCASSFTGTAETGELFFGEGSRLTVL.

This chain links TRBV28 with TRBJ2-7; unclear D gene. The germline CDR1 and CDR2 sequences are MDHEN and SYDVKM. Trimming left V 2 bases short and J 3 bases short, with 14 bases between. The length of the CDR3 is 15 residues. The CDR3 sequence: CASSLEARAIYEQYF. CDR3 nucleotide sequence: TGTGCCAGCAGTTTAGAGGCTAGAGCCATCTACGAGCAGTACTTC.

This chain uses TRBV5-1 with TRBJ2-2; unclear D gene. The V and J ends lost 4 bases and 2 bases respectively, with 12 bases between them. CDR1 and CDR2 from the germline V gene are SGHRS and YFSETQ. The CDR3 length is 15 residues. The CDR3 is CASSMGWPNTGELFF. The CDR3 nucleotides read TGCGCCAGCAGCATGGGGTGGCCCAACACCGGGGAGCTGTTTTTT. The entire variable domain, with the rest obtained from reference TRBV5-1 and TRBJ2-2, is as follows: KAGVTQTPRYLIKTRGQQVTLSCSPISGHRSVSWYQQTPGQGLQFLFEYFSETQRNKGNFPGRFSGRQFSNSRSEMNVSTLELGDSALYLCASSMGWPNTGELFFGEGSRLTVL.

This clone was counted a few times. The chain joins TRBV7-9 to TRBJ2-1, with 14 positions matching TRBD2. From germline, CDR1 is SEHNR and CDR2 FQNEAQ (reference sequence). The CDR3 runs 15 residues. Trimming took 5 bases from V and 8 from J; bases not matched to a gene: 5. Written as DNA, the CDR3 is TGTGCCAGCAGCCGGGGACTAGCGGGAGCCGATGAGCAGTTCTTC. Translating gives CASSRGLAGADEQFF.

The rearrangement uses TRBV6-6 and TRBJ2-6; tentative D call: TRBD1 (5 bases). Looked up from germline, CDR1 is MNHNY and CDR2 is SVGAGI (reference sequence). The CDR3 is 15 residues long. V lost 7 bases, J lost 0 bases, and 10 bases lay in between. CDR3 in DNA: TGTGCCAGCACCTACAGGAGCTCTGGGGCCAACGTCCTGACTTTC. It codes for CASTYRSSGANVLTF.

The J gene is TRBJ2-1, the V gene TRBV6-1; no reliable D call. The ends were cut back, 4 bases at V and 7 bases at J, with 11 bases in the middle. CDR1 MNHNS and CDR2 SASEGT come from the germline V gene. The CDR3 contains 13 residues. The CDR3 DNA reads as TGTGCCAGCAGTGCCGCGCGAGGTAATGAGCAGTTCTTC. This sequence encodes CASSAARGNEQFF.

The V call is TRBV7-2, the J call TRBJ2-5, with 11 bases lining up with TRBD2. Germline V gene data show CDR1 as SGHTA and CDR2 as FQGNSA. The V and J ends lost 4 bases and 3 bases, in that order; junction bases with no gene match: 13. This CDR3 comprises 18 residues. CDR3 DNA sequence: TGTGCCAGCAGCTCAGGGGCTAGCGGGAGGAGGGTGGAAGAGACCCAGTACTTC. Translating it yields CASSSGASGRRVEETQYF.

The rearrangement links TRBV7-2 to TRBJ2-2; D unclear. Trimming removed 5 bases from V and 6 bases from J, with 10 bases in between. Germline CDR1 is SGHTA and CDR2 is FQGNSA. There are 13 residues in the CDR3. As DNA, the CDR3 is TGTGCCAGCAGCGCACGGCCTTCCGGGGAGCTGTTTTTT. It is translated as CASSARPSGELFF. The full variable domain, rest sourced from reference TRBV7-2 and TRBJ2-2, is GAGVSQSPSNKVTEKGKDVELRCDPISGHTALYWYRQSLGQGLEFLIYFQGNSAPDKSGLPSDRFSAERTGGSVSTLTIQRTQQEDSAVYLCASSARPSGELFFGEGSRLTVL.

This clone was seen a few times. This rearrangement joins TRBV27 to TRBJ2-3; 16 bases align to TRBD2. V dropped 6 bases and J dropped 7; count of bases not matched to a gene: 4. Germline V gene lookup returns CDR1 MNHEY and CDR2 SMNVEV (reference sequence). The CDR3 is made up of 15 amino acids. The CDR3 loop is CASSGTSGRAYTQYF. The CDR3 DNA reads as TGTGCCAGCAGCGGGACTAGCGGGAGGGCTTATACGCAGTATTTT.

This clone was observed a handful of times. The chain has TRBV5-4 and TRBJ1-2, with D hard to call. V dropped 0 bases and J dropped 4 bases, with 16 bases sitting between them. CDR1 SGHNT and CDR2 YYREEE come from the germline V gene (reference sequence). The CDR3 has 16 residues. CDR3 coding DNA: TGTGCCAGCAGCTTGGCCAAGGGCGTCCCGGGCTATGGCTACACCTTC. Translation gives CASSLAKGVPGYGYTF.

This clone was counted a few times. This chain links TRBV6-5 with TRBJ2-5; D uncertain. V lost 2 bases and J lost 2, with 6 bases in between. Germline V CDR1 and CDR2: MNHEY, SVGAGI. The CDR3 has 13 amino acids. The DNA of the CDR3 is TGTGCCAGCAGTTACGGGCAGCAAGAGACCCAGTACTTC. Its translation: CASSYGQQETQYF.

This clone was observed a few times. V usage is TRBV5-6 and J usage is TRBJ1-5; D call uncertain. The germline gives CDR1 SGHDT, CDR2 YYEEEE. The CDR3 runs 14 residues. V was shortened by 2 bases and J by 5 bases, with 11 bases between the two germline ends. CDR3 nucleotides: TGTGCCAGCAGCTTTTTGGGAAGGGATCAGCCCCAGCATTTT. Translated, it gives CASSFLGRDQPQHF.

A word on this clone: A read error may produce the germline difference seen at one junction end. The rearrangement links TRBV5-4 to TRBJ1-2; the match to TRBD1 covers 7 bases. Per germline, CDR1 SGHNT and CDR2 YYREEE (reference sequence). The CDR3 is made up of 12 amino acids. Here the CDR3 reads CTSSFPGGGYTF. The CDR3 DNA reads as TGTACCAGCAGCTTCCCAGGGGGTGGCTACACCTTC.

The rearrangement joins TRBV28 to TRBJ2-1, with 7 positions matching TRBD2. Trimming took 6 bases from V and 5 from J; bases not matched to a gene: 22. Germline V lookup: CDR1 MDHEN, CDR2 SYDVKM. The CDR3 runs 19 residues. CDR3 DNA sequence: TGTGCCAGCAGCCCACAACGGCGGGGGAGGGGAACTAGACACAATGAGCAGTTCTTC. It is translated as CASSPQRRGRGTRHNEQFF.

The V gene is TRBV18, the J gene TRBJ2-5; the D is unclear. The CDR3 runs to 12 residues. Germline V CDR1 and CDR2: KGHSH, LQKENI. Trimming removed 3 bases at V and 3 bases at J, with 5 bases between. The CDR3 protein is CASSPNKETQYF. DNA for the CDR3: TGTGCCAGCTCACCGAACAAAGAGACCCAGTACTTC.